Listed here are 10 T cell receptor beta chains from one sample, sequenced in a study of beta chain features in type 1 diabetes. Findings and caveats of the study: Moderate but significant shortening of TCRB CDR3s was recorded in all four CD4+ subsets from Type 1 diabetes patients.

The antigens of these receptors remain unknown. What was sequenced were expressed TCRB transcripts, since all of the isolated RNA had been reverse transcribed. Measured with immunoSEQ multiplex PCR; TCRdb has only the in-frame clones, and not every one. Of 400,000 or so clones in the sample, over 8.5% were seen once. Sequencing was performed on central memory CD4+ T cells from blood. These receptors were taken from a man aged 30 to 45 with type 1 diabetes.

This clone has just a few counts. The chain has TRBV28 and TRBJ2-4, with a weak D call TRBD2 (7 bases). Germline V gives CDR1 MDHEN, CDR2 SYDVKM. Trimming took 2 bases from V and 6 from J, leaving 11 bases between them. This CDR3 comprises 14 residues. CDR3 in DNA: TGTGCCAGCAGTTTAGAGGGGGGGACAAACATTCAGTACTTC. This sequence encodes CASSLEGGTNIQYF.

To note about this clone: Other DNA sequences from this sample encode an identical CDR3 as well. This chain uses TRBV30 with TRBJ1-1; D not certain. This CDR3 comprises 13 residues. Trimming removed 1 base from V and 0 bases from J, with 6 bases in between. Germline values: CDR1 GTSNPN, CDR2 SVGIG (reference sequence). As DNA, the CDR3 is TGTGCCTGGAGTGAGCTGATGAACACTGAAGCTTTCTTT. Translated, it gives CAWSELMNTEAFF. Full variable domain (remainder filled in from reference TRBV30 and TRBJ1-1): SQTIHQWPATLVQPVGSPLSLECTVEGTSNPNLYWYRQAAGRGLQLLFYSVGIGQISSEVPQNLSASRPQDRQFILSSKKLLLSDSGFYLCAWSELMNTEAFFGQGTRLTVV.

This clone appeared many times. V is TRBV28 and J is TRBJ2-1; 14 nucleotides align to TRBD2. Trimming at V came to 5 bases and at J to 10 bases, leaving 7 bases not matched to a gene. Germline CDR1 reads MDHEN; CDR2 reads SYDVKM. The CDR3 loop spans 15 amino acids. CDR3 DNA sequence: TGTGCCAGCAGTCTACGACTAGCGGGAGGGCAAGAGCAGTTCTTC. Translated, it gives CASSLRLAGGQEQFF. Drawing the rest from reference TRBV28 and TRBJ2-1, the complete variable domain is DVKVTQSSRYLVKRTGEKVFLECVQDMDHENMFWYRQDPGLGLRLIYFSYDVKMKEKGDIPEGYSVSREKKERFSLILESASTNQTSMYLCASSLRLAGGQEQFFGPGTRLTVL.

This clone was counted only a few times. V usage is TRBV5-4 and J usage is TRBJ2-5, with 11 bases matching TRBD1. V gave up 3 bases and J gave up 4 bases; unmatched junction bases: 2. The CDR3 sequence is 14 residues long. Germline assignment: CDR1 SGHNT and CDR2 YYREEE (reference sequence). CDR3 amino acids: CASSWTGGRETQYF. The CDR3 DNA reads TGTGCCAGCAGCTGGACAGGGGGCCGAGAGACCCAGTACTTC. Full variable domain (remainder filled in from reference TRBV5-4 and TRBJ2-5): ETGVTQSPTHLIKTRGQQVTLRCSSQSGHNTVSWYQQALGQGPQFIFQYYREEENGRGNFPPRFSGLQFPNYSSELNVNALELDDSALYLCASSWTGGRETQYFGPGTRLLVL.

Regarding this clone: The sample has other DNA sequences that encode this CDR3 too. V and J are TRBV18 and TRBJ1-1; D is unresolved. The CDR3 totals 13 residues. CDR1 and CDR2 from the germline V gene are KGHSH and LQKENI. V lost 6 bases and J 0 bases, leaving 8 bases between the germline ends. The DNA of the CDR3 is TGTGCCAGCTCTCGGGCTCTGAACACTGAAGCTTTCTTT. Translated, it gives CASSRALNTEAFF.

This clone was counted ten times or more. This chain uses TRBV7-2 with TRBJ2-3, with D possibly being TRBD2 (5 bases). V lost 3 bases and J lost 0, with 10 bases in between. Germline V CDR1 and CDR2: SGHTA, FQGNSA. This CDR3 has 15 amino acids. The DNA for the CDR3 is TGTGCCAGCAGCTTGGTTGGCGGGAGCACAGATACGCAGTATTTT. Translating it yields CASSLVGGSTDTQYF.

The rearrangement uses TRBV7-3 and TRBJ1-4, with D hard to call. V gave up 3 bases and J gave up 7 bases, with 9 bases separating them. The germline CDR1 and CDR2 sequences are SGHTA and FQGTGA. The CDR3 consists of 13 residues. The CDR3 region has the DNA TGTGCCAGCAGCTTCGTAGGCCGTGAAAAACTGTTTTTT. Translation: CASSFVGREKLFF.

This clone was found a few times. The chain recombines TRBV7-9 with TRBJ1-5; D uncertain. Trimming left V 1 base short and J 2 bases short, with 9 bases between. Germline CDR1 and CDR2: SEHNR and FQNEAQ (reference sequence). The CDR3 totals 15 residues. This chain's CDR3 is CASSLDGSGNQPQHF. CDR3 nucleotide sequence: TGTGCCAGCAGCTTAGATGGTTCGGGCAATCAGCCCCAGCATTTT.

This clone was seen a handful of times. The chain has TRBV6-6 and TRBJ2-7; D might be TRBD2 (6 bases). Germline V gene sequence: CDR1 MNHNY, CDR2 SVGAGI (reference sequence). Deletions cut 5 bases from V and 0 bases from J, with 11 bases between. The CDR3 covers 14 residues. The CDR3 sequence is CASSDHGGSYEQYF. The CDR3 DNA reads TGTGCCAGCAGTGATCACGGGGGCTCCTACGAGCAGTACTTC.

This clone has only a few counts. The gene calls are TRBV5-6 and TRBJ1-1, with TRBD1 identical over 7 bases. The germline CDR1 and CDR2 sequences are SGHDT and YYEEEE. J was trimmed by 7 bases and V by 1 base; bases with no gene match: 10. The CDR3 runs to 15 residues. In DNA form, the CDR3 reads TGTGCCAGCAGCTTGAAAGCAAGGGGGCGAGGTGAAGCTTTCTTT. It specifies CASSLKARGRGEAFF. Drawing the rest from reference TRBV5-6 and TRBJ1-1, the complete variable domain is DAGVTQSPTHLIKTRGQQVTLRCSPKSGHDTVSWYQQALGQGPQFIFQYYEEEERQRGNFPDRFSGHQFPNYSSELNVNALLLGDSALYLCASSLKARGRGEAFFGQGTRLTVV.